These T cell receptor beta chains were read from a single sample in a study of shared T cell receptors in the human thymus. Sequencing was performed with immunoSEQ multiplex PCR; in TCRdb, only in-frame clones are kept and a portion is missing. The sample records roughly 700,000 clones, more than 75% being singletons. These records were also assigned to another study, of human thymus T cells.

Sequencing was performed on thymocytes. The receptors shown here come from a boy in the first two years of life with a congenital heart defect. Each CDR3 is given with its conserved first and last residue. The order of the fields is J gene, V gene, clone size, D gene, CDR3 DNA, CDR3 protein. D genes are given only for firm matches. Expanded clones are given a class, and other clones once, few, many or no size at all.

J gene: TRBJ2-2; V gene: TRBV28; clone size: NA; D gene: NA; CDR3 DNA: TGTGCCAGCAGTCCAAACAGGGCTATGGGGGACACCGGGGAGCTGTTTTTT; CDR3 protein: CASSPNRAMGDTGELFF
J gene: TRBJ2-1; V gene: TRBV5-8; clone size: NA; D gene: NA; CDR3 DNA: TGTGCCAGCAGCTCGGGGGACTCCTACAATGAGCAGTTCTTC; CDR3 protein: CASSSGDSYNEQFF
J gene: TRBJ1-1; V gene: TRBV6-1; clone size: NA; D gene: NA; CDR3 DNA: TGTGCCAGCTCGCTGTCGAAAATACCGCGGGCTTTCTTT; CDR3 protein: CASSLSKIPRAFF
J gene: TRBJ2-7; V gene: TRBV7-9; clone size: NA; D gene: TRBD1; CDR3 DNA: TGTGCCAGCAGCTTAGGAGAGAGGGACAGTCCCTACGAGCAGTACTTC; CDR3 protein: CASSLGERDSPYEQYF
J gene: TRBJ1-2; V gene: TRBV14; clone size: once; D gene: TRBD1; CDR3 DNA: TGTGCCAGCAGCCAGGGACAGGGGAATGGCTACACCTTC; CDR3 protein: CASSQGQGNGYTF
J gene: TRBJ1-2; V gene: TRBV14; clone size: NA; D gene: TRBD1; CDR3 DNA: TGTGCCAGCAGCCAAGCCACAGGGGGGGATGGCTACACCTTC; CDR3 protein: CASSQATGGDGYTF
J gene: TRBJ2-7; V gene: TRBV4-1; clone size: NA; D gene: TRBD1; CDR3 DNA: TGCGCCAGCAGCCCGCATCCAGGACAGGTTCCCTACGAGCAGTACTTC; CDR3 protein: CASSPHPGQVPYEQYF
J gene: TRBJ2-7; V gene: TRBV9; clone size: NA; D gene: NA; CDR3 DNA: TGTGCCAGCAGCGTGAGTTCGGGACTCCACTACGAGCAGTACTTC; CDR3 protein: CASSVSSGLHYEQYF
J gene: TRBJ2-7; V gene: TRBV19; clone size: NA; D gene: TRBD1; CDR3 DNA: TGTGCCAGTAGTAAACCTACGGGACAGGGCCCTTCCTACGAGCAGTACTTC; CDR3 protein: CASSKPTGQGPSYEQYF
J gene: TRBJ2-7; V gene: TRBV29-1; clone size: NA; D gene: NA; CDR3 DNA: TGCAGCGTGACCGAAAACAGGGACTCCTACGAGCAGTACTTC; CDR3 protein: CSVTENRDSYEQYF
J gene: TRBJ2-3; V gene: TRBV20-1; clone size: NA; D gene: NA; CDR3 DNA: TGCAGTGTCAGGGCCCCAGATACGCAGTATTTT; CDR3 protein: CSVRAPDTQYF
J gene: TRBJ2-7; V gene: TRBV11-2; clone size: NA; D gene: NA; CDR3 DNA: TGTGCCAGCAGCGCCCCTCGGGGGTTTTCCTACGAGCAGTACTTC; CDR3 protein: CASSAPRGFSYEQYF
J gene: TRBJ2-7; V gene: TRBV7-2; clone size: once; D gene: TRBD2; CDR3 DNA: TGTGCCAGCAGCGAGACTAGCGGGACGGCGTCGGACGAGCAGTACTTC; CDR3 protein: CASSETSGTASDEQYF
J gene: TRBJ2-7; V gene: TRBV6-5; clone size: NA; D gene: NA; CDR3 DNA: TGTGCCAGCAGTTACGGGCAGGGTACCTTTTCCTACGAGCAGTACTTC; CDR3 protein: CASSYGQGTFSYEQYF
J gene: TRBJ2-7; V gene: TRBV30; clone size: NA; D gene: TRBD2; CDR3 DNA: TGTGCCTGGAGTCCACTAGCGGGAGGACCCTACGAGCAGTACTTC; CDR3 protein: CAWSPLAGGPYEQYF
J gene: TRBJ2-7; V gene: TRBV27; clone size: NA; D gene: TRBD2; CDR3 DNA: TGTGCCAGCAGTTTATGGCGGGGGAGGGAGCAGTACTTC; CDR3 protein: CASSLWRGREQYF
J gene: TRBJ2-7; V gene: TRBV5-8; clone size: NA; D gene: NA; CDR3 DNA: TGTGCCAGCAGTCTGACCCGAGCGGGCGAGCAGTACTTC; CDR3 protein: CASSLTRAGEQYF
J gene: TRBJ2-1; V gene: TRBV5-4; clone size: NA; D gene: TRBD2; CDR3 DNA: TGTGCCAGCAGCTTTGCGGGAGGGCGCAATGAGCAGTTCTTC; CDR3 protein: CASSFAGGRNEQFF
J gene: TRBJ2-2; V gene: TRBV2; clone size: NA; D gene: NA; CDR3 DNA: TGTGCCAGCAGTGAGGGCTGGACCGGGGAGCTGTTTTTT; CDR3 protein: CASSEGWTGELFF
J gene: TRBJ1-1; V gene: TRBV4-1; clone size: NA; D gene: NA; CDR3 DNA: TGCGCCAGCAGCCAAATTCGGGGGAACACTGAAGCTTTCTTT; CDR3 protein: CASSQIRGNTEAFF
J gene: TRBJ1-2; V gene: TRBV4-1; clone size: NA; D gene: NA; CDR3 DNA: TGCGCCAGCAGCCAAAGCCCGACAGAACCTGCTAACTATGGCTACACCTTC; CDR3 protein: CASSQSPTEPANYGYTF
J gene: TRBJ2-5; V gene: TRBV15; clone size: NA; D gene: TRBD2; CDR3 DNA: TGTGCCACCAGCAGAGGGTTAGCGGGAGAGGGGGAGACCCAGTACTTC; CDR3 protein: CATSRGLAGEGETQYF